The rows below give T cell receptor beta chains drawn from one sample of a study of vaccination and CD4 T cells after COVID-19. Each CDR3 protein is one row after TCRdb ran MiXCR on the PCR reads. The sample holds thousands of distinct CDR3 sequences, 40% to 60% seen once. Which antigens these TCRs recognize remains unknown. Sequencing input: CD4+ T cells from blood, cultured in vitro. Every receptor here comes from a human donor in good health. Both conserved end residues are part of each CDR3. A D gene is named only where the DNA matches it firmly. Clone size, where shown, is once, few, many, or a class for clones that have expanded.

J gene	clone size	V gene	D gene	CDR3 protein	CDR3 DNA
TRBJ2-3	few	TRBV2	TRBD2	CASSEPSGSTDTQYF	TGTGCCAGCAGTGAGCCTAGCGGGTCCACAGATACGCAGTATTTT
TRBJ2-2	.	TRBV6-2/TRBV6-3	.	CASKGVPGELFF	TGTGCCAGCAAGGGGGTTCCCGGGGAGCTGTTTTTT
TRBJ2-3	.	TRBV7-8	.	CASSSMRDTQYF	TGTGCCAGCAGCTCAATGCGGGATACGCAGTATTTT
TRBJ2-5	.	TRBV20-1	.	CSASPNQETQYF	TGCAGTGCTAGCCCCAACCAAGAGACCCAGTACTTC
TRBJ1-5	few	TRBV7-2	.	CASSLQQGRNQPQHF	TGTGCCAGCAGCTTACAGCAGGGGCGCAATCAGCCCCAGCATTTT
TRBJ1-1	few	TRBV20-1	.	CSARDLLGGPDTEAFF	TGCAGTGCTAGAGATCTGTTGGGGGGCCCCGACACTGAAGCTTTCTTT
TRBJ2-5	.	TRBV19	TRBD2	CASSIGGSLAGETQYF	TGTGCCAGTAGTATAGGCGGCAGCCTAGCGGGAGAGACCCAGTACTTC
TRBJ1-1	.	TRBV10-2	.	CASKQTNTEAFF	TGCGCCAGCAAACAGACGAACACTGAAGCTTTCTTT
TRBJ1-6	few	TRBV6-5	.	CASSYSGASYNSPLHF	TGTGCCAGCAGTTACTCGGGGGCTTCCTATAATTCACCCCTCCACTTT
TRBJ1-5	.	TRBV2	TRBD1	CASSETGNQPQHF	TGTGCCAGCAGTGAGACAGGGAATCAGCCCCAGCATTTT
TRBJ2-2	.	TRBV20-1	.	CSASQGSGELFF	TGCAGTGCTAGCCAGGGATCCGGGGAGCTGTTTTTT
TRBJ2-7	.	TRBV18	.	CASSPPSTDPYEQYF	TGTGCCAGCTCACCACCGTCAACGGACCCCTACGAGCAGTACTTC
TRBJ2-2	few	TRBV20-1	.	CSARRLAGANTGELFF	TGCAGTGCTAGACGTCTAGCTGGCGCGAACACCGGGGAGCTGTTTTTT
TRBJ1-5	few	TRBV19	.	CASSGSGNQPQHF	TGTGCCAGTAGTGGGTCAGGCAATCAGCCCCAGCATTTT